These T cell receptor beta chains were read from a single sample in a study of cytomegalovirus exposure and HLA in healthy donors. Generated by immunoSEQ multiplex PCR, the TCRdb table keeps only in-frame clones and is missing some. With some 82,000 clones in the sample, the ten largest clones hold approximately 1.1%. Sequenced material: PBMCs. These receptors were taken from a young woman in good health and CMV-seronegative. Each CDR3 is given with its conserved first and last residue. The D gene is left open where the match is weak.

D	V	J	DNA	CDR3
TRBD2	TRBV15	TRBJ2-7	TGTGCCACCAGCAGAGAGGTGGGAGGGAGCGCCTACGAGCAGTACTTC	CATSREVGGSAYEQYF
TRBD2	TRBV7-2	TRBJ2-1	TGTGCCAGCAGCCCCCCGGGAGGGGCCCGTTCCTACAATGAGCAGTTCTTC	CASSPPGGARSYNEQFF
TRBD1	TRBV29-1	TRBJ1-2	TGCAGCGTTGCGGGACAGGGATATGGCTACACCTTC	CSVAGQGYGYTF
-	TRBV5-1	TRBJ1-3	TGCGCCAGCAGCGAGGCAGGGTTCGGGAGTGGAAACACCATATATTTT	CASSEAGFGSGNTIYF
-	TRBV4-2	TRBJ2-7	TGTGCCAGCAGCCAAGTACAGGATGCCTACGAGCAGTACTTC	CASSQVQDAYEQYF
-	TRBV7-9	TRBJ1-3	TGTGCCAGCGGCCACAGTGTCTCTGGAAACACCATATATTTT	CASGHSVSGNTIYF
-	TRBV4-1	TRBJ1-5	TGCGCCAGCAGCCAAGGAAGGGGTGATGGGCAGCCCCAGCATTTT	CASSQGRGDGQPQHF
-	TRBV19	TRBJ2-1	TGTGCCAGTAGTATAGAGAGGGCTAGTTCTTATGAGCAGTTCTTC	CASSIERASSYEQFF
TRBD1	TRBV2	TRBJ2-6	TGTGCCAGCAGTTACAGGGGATCTGGGGCCAACGTCCTGACTTTC	CASSYRGSGANVLTF
-	TRBV15	TRBJ1-3	TGTGCCACCAGCAGAGAGGAGGGTGGATCTGCTGGAAACACCATATATTTT	CATSREEGGSAGNTIYF
-	TRBV11-2	TRBJ1-1	TGTGCCAGCAGCTTAGATCAGAACACTGAAGCTTTCTTT	CASSLDQNTEAFF
-	TRBV2	TRBJ2-2	TGTGCCACAAGACAGGACACCGGGGAGCTGTTTTTT	CATRQDTGELFF
TRBD1	TRBV30	TRBJ1-2	TGTGCCTGGGGGACGACAGGGGAAGGGGGCTACACCTTC	CAWGTTGEGGYTF
TRBD2	TRBV7-2	TRBJ2-4	TGTGCCAGCAGCAGCCGACTAGCGGGGATAAACATTCAGTACTTC	CASSSRLAGINIQYF
TRBD1	TRBV29-1	TRBJ1-1	TGCAGCGTTGGGCAAGGGGGCCTGGGGACTGAAGCTTTCTTT	CSVGQGGLGTEAFF
-	TRBV5-4	TRBJ1-3	TGTGCCAGCAGCACCGGGGAGGGAAACACCATATATTTT	CASSTGEGNTIYF
-	TRBV6-1	TRBJ1-2	TGTGCCAGCAGTGAAGAGTCAGGCGGGGGCTACACCTTC	CASSEESGGGYTF
TRBD2	TRBV19	TRBJ2-6	TGTGCCAGTAGAATCGGGGGGGCTGGGGCCAACGTCCTGACTTTC	CASRIGGAGANVLTF
TRBD2	TRBV7-2	TRBJ2-3	TGTGCCAGCAGCATCACCGCGCGGGGGGATACGCAGTATTTT	CASSITARGDTQYF
-	TRBV5-6	TRBJ2-1	TGTGCCAGCAGCTTGCCCGGCAATGAGCAGTTCTTC	CASSLPGNEQFF
-	TRBV4-1	TRBJ1-2	TGCGCCAGCAGCCCTACCGCGGGCCTCGGGTATGGCTACACCTTC	CASSPTAGLGYGYTF
TRBD2	TRBV7-8	TRBJ2-7	TGTGCCAGCAGCTTAGCGACTAGCGGGGGCGAGCAGTACTTC	CASSLATSGGEQYF
-	TRBV18	TRBJ2-5	TGTGCCAGCTCCCCAGGTAGCGGAGGGGAGACCCAGTACTTC	CASSPGSGGETQYF
-	TRBV13	TRBJ2-2	TGTGCCAGCAGCGGGCGGAACACCGGGGAGCTGTTTTTT	CASSGRNTGELFF
TRBD1	TRBV19	TRBJ1-5	TGTGCCAGTAGTGATGGACAGGGGAGTCAGCCCCAGCATTTT	CASSDGQGSQPQHF
-	TRBV7-9	TRBJ1-3	TGTGCCAGCAGCCAAGATTTGGCAGGAAACACCATATATTTT	CASSQDLAGNTIYF
-	TRBV6-5	TRBJ1-1	TGTGCCAGCCGGGGGGGAGGGAACACTGAAGCTTTCTTT	CASRGGGNTEAFF
-	TRBV19	TRBJ1-5	TGTGCCAGTAGTATGGGACCGGGAGGGCAGCCCCAGCATTTT	CASSMGPGGQPQHF
TRBD1	TRBV18	TRBJ2-1	TGTGCCAGCTCACCCGACAGGGTTGCCTACAATGAGCAGTTCTTC	CASSPDRVAYNEQFF
-	TRBV5-4	TRBJ2-6	TGTGCCAGCAGAGATTACAGCTCTGGGGCCAACGTCCTGACTTTC	CASRDYSSGANVLTF
-	TRBV5-6	TRBJ2-7	TGTGCCAGCAGCTCCCTAGACGACGAGCAGTACTTC	CASSSLDDEQYF
TRBD1	TRBV2	TRBJ2-7	TGTGCCAGCAGTCCTCTTAGACAGGGTACCTTAGGAAGCTTC	CASSPLRQGTLGSF
-	TRBV9	TRBJ1-2	TGTGCCAGCAGCGTAGGGCTGCAGGGGTATGGCTACACCTTC	CASSVGLQGYGYTF
-	TRBV5-1	TRBJ1-1	TGCGCCAGCAGCTTAACAGTGAACACTGAAGCTTTCTTT	CASSLTVNTEAFF
TRBD1	TRBV28	TRBJ1-2	TGTGCCAGCAGCCTCGGACAGGGCGGCTATGGCTACACCTTC	CASSLGQGGYGYTF
-	TRBV19	TRBJ1-2	-	CASTSDTIYGYTF
TRBD1	TRBV7-9	TRBJ2-3	TGTGCCAGCAGCCCTAGGGGGATCGGGACAGGCACAGATACGCAGTATTTT	CASSPRGIGTGTDTQYF
TRBD2	TRBV6-5	TRBJ2-2	TGTGCCAGCACCCCGACTAGCGGGAGCGGCGGGGAGCTGTTTTTT	CASTPTSGSGGELFF
-	TRBV20-1	TRBJ2-1	-	CSASWGQGSLF